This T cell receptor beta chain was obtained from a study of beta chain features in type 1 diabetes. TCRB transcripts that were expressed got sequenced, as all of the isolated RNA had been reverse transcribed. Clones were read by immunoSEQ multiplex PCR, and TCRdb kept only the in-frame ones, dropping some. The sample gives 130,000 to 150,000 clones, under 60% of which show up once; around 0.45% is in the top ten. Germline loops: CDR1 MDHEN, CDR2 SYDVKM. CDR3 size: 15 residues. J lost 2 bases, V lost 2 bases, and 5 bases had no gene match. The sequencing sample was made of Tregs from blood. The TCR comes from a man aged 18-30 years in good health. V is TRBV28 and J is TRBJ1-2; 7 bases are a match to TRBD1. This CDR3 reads CASSLPGQLNYGYTF. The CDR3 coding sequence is TGTGCCAGCAGTTTACCGGGACAGTTAAACTATGGCTACACCTTC.